This TCR beta chain was captured by sequencing in a study of blood T cell repertoires in COVID-19. Study context: Nucleic acid was either cDNA or gDNA, and it came from T cells, B-cell-depleted T cells, or PBMCs.

Per the original methods: From reference gene primer amplification, estimates of nucleated cell counts were derived. The repertoire was sequenced with immunoSEQ multiplex PCR; TCRdb's copy has only in-frame clones and lacks some. Clone size and the V and J calls come from that table; the DNA yielded D and trimming. There are more than 200,000 clones in the sample; 75% to 90% occur only once, and roughly 0.7% lies in the top ten. The table lists this clone with a count of one. This TCR was sampled from a middle-aged man with acute or convalescent COVID-19. Source material: peripheral blood.

The CDR3 spells CASSFATDTQYF. DNA of the CDR3: TGTGCCAGCAGTTTTGCGACAGATACGCAGTATTTT. This chain connects TRBV6-2 or TRBV6-3 to TRBJ2-3; D unresolved. Germline values: CDR1 MNHEY, CDR2 SVGEGT. The CDR3 covers 12 residues. V lost 4 bases, J lost 3 bases, and 5 bases lay in between.